The T cell receptor beta chain described here comes from a study of blood T cell repertoires in COVID-19. Across the whole study: Sites across the United States, Italy and Spain contributed samples from acute and convalescent COVID-19. Nucleic acid was either cDNA or gDNA, and it came from T cells, B-cell-depleted T cells, or PBMCs.

There are 18 residues in the CDR3. Authors' data handling: Nucleated cell number was recorded as an estimate derived from reference gene primer amplification. The assay was immunoSEQ multiplex PCR, and TCRdb's table has in-frame clones only and misses some. V and J calls and clone size are as listed in that table; D and trimming were resolved from the DNA. The table includes 250,000 or so clones, around four fifths detected once. Sequencing used peripheral blood. The chain has TRBV21-1 and TRBJ2-1; TRBD2 was called by the table and not checked on the DNA. TRBV21-1 is a known pseudogene. The receptor's source is an older woman with active or convalescent COVID-19. The DNA for the CDR3 is TGTGCCAGCAGCAAGTACGGACTAGCGATTAGCTCCTACAATGAGCAGTTCTTC. It yields the protein CASSKYGLAISSYNEQFF.